The 5 T cell receptor beta chains presented below share a single source sample, sequenced in a study of blood T cell repertoires in COVID-19. TCRdb's table, derived via immunoSEQ multiplex PCR, lists solely in-frame clones and lacks some. The top ten hold around 1% of the sample, which has around 240,000 clones, around 90% seen once. Source material: PBMCs or T cells enriched from blood (not recorded which). The receptors were sampled from a man aged 50 to 59 who had been exposed to COVID-19.

The chain recombines TRBV28 with TRBJ1-2; D gene unclear. V dropped 10 bases and J dropped 5 bases, with 11 bases sitting between them. The germline V gene has CDR1 MDHEN and CDR2 SYDVKM. The CDR3 totals 11 residues. This CDR3 is CATADIYGYTF. The CDR3 region has the DNA TGTGCCACCGCAGACATATATGGCTACACCTTC.

This clone was detected once. The chain has TRBV30 and TRBJ1-2; D not resolved. Germline V CDR1 and CDR2: GTSNPN, SVGIG (reference sequence). The CDR3 sequence is 11 residues long. V lost 4 bases and J 4 bases, leaving 7 bases between the germline ends. CDR3 region: CAWTEAYGYTF. In nucleotides, the CDR3 is TGTGCCTGGACTGAGGCCTATGGCTACACCTTC. Based on the CDR3 plus reference TRBV30 and TRBJ1-2, the full variable domain is SQTIHQWPATLVQPVGSPLSLECTVEGTSNPNLYWYRQAAGRGLQLLFYSVGIGQISSEVPQNLSASRPQDRQFILSSKKLLLSDSGFYLCAWTEAYGYTFGSGTRLTVV.

The chain has TRBV7-8 and TRBJ1-5, with D unclear. The CDR3 has 12 residues. Germline V gives CDR1 SGHVS, CDR2 FQNEAQ. Between the trimmed V and J ends, which lost 2 bases and 5 bases, there was a span of 4 bases. CDR3 DNA sequence: TGTGCCAGCAGCTTAAGAGATCAGCCCCAGCATTTT. It is translated as CASSLRDQPQHF.

The J gene is TRBJ1-2, the V gene TRBV6-5; D may be TRBD1 (6 bases). Between the trimmed V and J ends, which lost 5 bases and 4 bases, there was a span of 11 bases. There are 13 residues in the CDR3. Germline lookup yields CDR1 MNHEY and CDR2 SVGAGI. The CDR3: CASSPGAGYGYTF. The CDR3 coding sequence is TGTGCCAGCAGTCCAGGGGCGGGCTATGGCTACACCTTC.

The chain combines TRBV9 with TRBJ2-2; D uncertain. The CDR3 loop spans 15 amino acids. The germline gives CDR1 SGDLS, CDR2 YYNGEE. Trimming stripped 0 bases from V and 0 bases from J, with 6 bases between. The CDR3 nucleotides are TGTGCCAGCAGCGTAGTCTCTACGAACACCGGGGAGCTGTTTTTT. Its translation is CASSVVSTNTGELFF.